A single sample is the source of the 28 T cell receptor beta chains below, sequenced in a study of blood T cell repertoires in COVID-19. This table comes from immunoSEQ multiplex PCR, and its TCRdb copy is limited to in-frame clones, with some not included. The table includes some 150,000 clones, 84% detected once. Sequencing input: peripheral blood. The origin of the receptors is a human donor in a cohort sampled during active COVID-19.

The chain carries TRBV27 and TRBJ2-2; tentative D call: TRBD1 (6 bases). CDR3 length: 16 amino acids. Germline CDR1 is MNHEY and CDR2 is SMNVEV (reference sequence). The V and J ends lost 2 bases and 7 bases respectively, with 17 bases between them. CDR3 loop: CASSLRSTRGIGELFF. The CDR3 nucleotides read TGTGCCAGCAGTTTACGTTCTACAAGGGGGATCGGGGAGCTGTTTTTT.

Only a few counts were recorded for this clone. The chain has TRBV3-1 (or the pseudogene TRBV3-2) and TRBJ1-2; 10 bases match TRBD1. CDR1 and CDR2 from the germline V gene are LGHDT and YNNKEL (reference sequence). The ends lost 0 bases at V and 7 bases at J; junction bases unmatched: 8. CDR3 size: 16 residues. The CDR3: CASSQDFPGQGSGYTF. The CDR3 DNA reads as TGTGCCAGCAGCCAAGATTTTCCGGGACAGGGGAGTGGCTACACCTTC.

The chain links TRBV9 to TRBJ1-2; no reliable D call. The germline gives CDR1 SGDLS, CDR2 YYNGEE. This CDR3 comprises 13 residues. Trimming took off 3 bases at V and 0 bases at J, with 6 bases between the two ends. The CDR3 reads CASSALSNYGYTF. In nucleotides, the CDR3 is TGTGCCAGCAGCGCCCTCTCTAACTATGGCTACACCTTC.

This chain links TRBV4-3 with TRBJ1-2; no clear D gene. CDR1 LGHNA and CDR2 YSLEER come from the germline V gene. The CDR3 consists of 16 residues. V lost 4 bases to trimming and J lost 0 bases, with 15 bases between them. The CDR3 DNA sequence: TGCGCCAGCAGCCCAGAAGCGCGGGAGGCTAACTATGGCTACACCTTC. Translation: CASSPEAREANYGYTF.

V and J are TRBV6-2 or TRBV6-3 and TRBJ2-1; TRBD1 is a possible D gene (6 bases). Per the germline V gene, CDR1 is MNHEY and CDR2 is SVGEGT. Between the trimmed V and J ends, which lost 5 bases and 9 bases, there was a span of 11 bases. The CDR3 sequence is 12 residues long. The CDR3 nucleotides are TGTGCCAGCAGTCAGGGGTGGGGTGAGCAGTTCTTC. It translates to CASSQGWGEQFF.

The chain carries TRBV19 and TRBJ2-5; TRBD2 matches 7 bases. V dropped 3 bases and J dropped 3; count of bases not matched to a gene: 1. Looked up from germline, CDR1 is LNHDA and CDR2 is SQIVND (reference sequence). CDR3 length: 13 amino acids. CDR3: CASSMGGKETQYF. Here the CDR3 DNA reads TGTGCCAGTAGTATGGGGGGGAAAGAGACCCAGTACTTC.

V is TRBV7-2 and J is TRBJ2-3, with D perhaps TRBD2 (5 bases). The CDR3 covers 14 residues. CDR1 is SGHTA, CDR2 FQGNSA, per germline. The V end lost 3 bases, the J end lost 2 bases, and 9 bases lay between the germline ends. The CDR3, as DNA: TGTGCCAGCAGCTTCGGACTGTACACAGATACGCAGTATTTT. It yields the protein CASSFGLYTDTQYF.

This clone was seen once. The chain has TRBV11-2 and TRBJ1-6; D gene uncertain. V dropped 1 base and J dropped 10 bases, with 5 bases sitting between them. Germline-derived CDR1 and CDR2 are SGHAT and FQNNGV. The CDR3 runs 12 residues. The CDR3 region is CASSLAVSPLHF. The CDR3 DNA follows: TGTGCCAGCAGCTTAGCGGTATCACCCCTCCACTTT.

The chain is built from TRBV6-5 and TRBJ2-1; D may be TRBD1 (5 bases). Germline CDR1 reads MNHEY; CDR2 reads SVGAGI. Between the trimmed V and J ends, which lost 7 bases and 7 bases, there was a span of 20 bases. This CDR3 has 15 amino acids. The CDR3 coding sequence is TGTGCCAGCACCTATCTACAGGATCCTCGGAATGAGCAGTTCTTC. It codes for CASTYLQDPRNEQFF.

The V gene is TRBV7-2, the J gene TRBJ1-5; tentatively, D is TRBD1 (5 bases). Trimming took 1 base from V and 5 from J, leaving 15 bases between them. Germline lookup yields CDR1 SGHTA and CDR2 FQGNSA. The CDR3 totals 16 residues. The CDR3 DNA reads TGTGCCAGCAGCTTAGGGGGGAGGGGATGGCATCAGCCCCAGCATTTT. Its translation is CASSLGGRGWHQPQHF.

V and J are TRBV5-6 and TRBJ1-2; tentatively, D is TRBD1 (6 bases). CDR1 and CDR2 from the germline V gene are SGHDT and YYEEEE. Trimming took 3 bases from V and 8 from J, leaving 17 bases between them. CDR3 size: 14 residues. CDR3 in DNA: TGTGCCAGCAGCTACGGACAGTCCTCCTGGGGCTACACCTTC. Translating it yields CASSYGQSSWGYTF. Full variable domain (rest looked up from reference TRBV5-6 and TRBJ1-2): DAGVTQSPTHLIKTRGQQVTLRCSPKSGHDTVSWYQQALGQGPQFIFQYYEEEERQRGNFPDRFSGHQFPNYSSELNVNALLLGDSALYLCASSYGQSSWGYTFGSGTRLTVV.

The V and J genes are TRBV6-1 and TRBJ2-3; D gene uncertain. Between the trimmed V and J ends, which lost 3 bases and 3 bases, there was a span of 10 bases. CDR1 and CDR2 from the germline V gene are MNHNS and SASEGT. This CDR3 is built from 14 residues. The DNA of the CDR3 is TGTGCCAGCAGTGAGCAGGCTGGGACAGATACGCAGTATTTT. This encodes CASSEQAGTDTQYF.

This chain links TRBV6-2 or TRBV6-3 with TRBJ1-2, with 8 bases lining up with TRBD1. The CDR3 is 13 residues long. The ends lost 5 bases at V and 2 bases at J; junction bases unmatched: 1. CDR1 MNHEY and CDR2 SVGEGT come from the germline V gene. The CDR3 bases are TGTGCCAGCAGTGGACAGGGAAACTATGGCTACACCTTC. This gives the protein CASSGQGNYGYTF.

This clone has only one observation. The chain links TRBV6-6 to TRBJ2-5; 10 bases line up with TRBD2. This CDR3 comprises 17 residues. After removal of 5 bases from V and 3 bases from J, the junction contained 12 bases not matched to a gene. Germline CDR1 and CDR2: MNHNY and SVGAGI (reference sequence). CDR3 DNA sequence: TGTGCCAGCAGTCGCCTAACGGGACTAGCGAAAAAAGAGACCCAGTACTTC. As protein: CASSRLTGLAKKETQYF.

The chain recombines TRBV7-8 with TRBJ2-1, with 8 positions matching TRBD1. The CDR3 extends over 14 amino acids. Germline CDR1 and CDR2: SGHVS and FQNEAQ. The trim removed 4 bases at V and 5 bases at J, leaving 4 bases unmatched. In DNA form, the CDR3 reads TGTGCCAGCAGCTCGGACAGGGATAACAATGAGCAGTTCTTC. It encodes CASSSDRDNNEQFF.

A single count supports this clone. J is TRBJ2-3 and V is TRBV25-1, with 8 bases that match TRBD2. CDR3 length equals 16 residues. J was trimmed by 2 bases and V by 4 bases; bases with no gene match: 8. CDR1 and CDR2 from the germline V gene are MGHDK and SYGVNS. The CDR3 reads CASSAPGLALTDTQYF. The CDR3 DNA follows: TGTGCCAGCAGTGCCCCTGGACTAGCCCTCACAGATACGCAGTATTTT.

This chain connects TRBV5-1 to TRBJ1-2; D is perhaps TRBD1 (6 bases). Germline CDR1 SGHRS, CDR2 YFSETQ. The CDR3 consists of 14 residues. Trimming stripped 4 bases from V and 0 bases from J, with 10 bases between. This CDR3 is CASSPGHPNYGYTF. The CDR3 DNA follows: TGCGCCAGCAGCCCGGGACATCCTAACTATGGCTACACCTTC.

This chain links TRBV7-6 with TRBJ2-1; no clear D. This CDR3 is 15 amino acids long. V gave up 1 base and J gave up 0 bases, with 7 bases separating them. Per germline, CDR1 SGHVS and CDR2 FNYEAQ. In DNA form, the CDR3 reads TGTGCCAGCAGCTTAGTTAGTACCTCCTACAATGAGCAGTTCTTC. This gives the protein CASSLVSTSYNEQFF.

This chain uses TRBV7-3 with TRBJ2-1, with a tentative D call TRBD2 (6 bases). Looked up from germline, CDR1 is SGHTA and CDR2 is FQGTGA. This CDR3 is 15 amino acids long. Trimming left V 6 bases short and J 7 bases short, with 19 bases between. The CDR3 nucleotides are TGTGCCAGCAGTTTTGGGGGGAGAGTAAAAAATGAGCAGTTCTTC. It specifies CASSFGGRVKNEQFF. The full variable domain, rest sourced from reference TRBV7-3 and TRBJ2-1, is GAGVSQTPSNKVTEKGKYVELRCDPISGHTALYWYRQSLGQGPEFLIYFQGTGAADDSGLPNDRFFAVRPEGSVSTLKIQRTERGDSAVYLCASSFGGRVKNEQFFGPGTRLTVL.

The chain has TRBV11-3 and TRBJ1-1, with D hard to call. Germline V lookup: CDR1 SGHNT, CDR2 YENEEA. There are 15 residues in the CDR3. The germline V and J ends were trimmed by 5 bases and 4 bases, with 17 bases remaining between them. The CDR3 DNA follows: TGTGCCAGCAGCCCCGGAGGATTGGGAGGCACTGAAGCTTTCTTT. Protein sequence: CASSPGGLGGTEAFF.

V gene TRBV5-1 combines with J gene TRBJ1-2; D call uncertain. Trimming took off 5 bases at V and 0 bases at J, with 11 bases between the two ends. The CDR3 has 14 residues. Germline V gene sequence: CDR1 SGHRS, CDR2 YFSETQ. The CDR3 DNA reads TGCGCCAGCAGTTCCTATCTCGCTAACTATGGCTACACCTTC. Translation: CASSSYLANYGYTF. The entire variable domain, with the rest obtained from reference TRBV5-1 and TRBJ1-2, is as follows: KAGVTQTPRYLIKTRGQQVTLSCSPISGHRSVSWYQQTPGQGLQFLFEYFSETQRNKGNFPGRFSGRQFSNSRSEMNVSTLELGDSALYLCASSSYLANYGYTFGSGTRLTVV.

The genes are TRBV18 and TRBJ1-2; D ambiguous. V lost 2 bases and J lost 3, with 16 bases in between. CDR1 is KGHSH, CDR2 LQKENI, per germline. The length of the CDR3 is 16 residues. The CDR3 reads CASSPNSPLVDYGYTF. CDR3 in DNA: TGTGCCAGCTCACCAAACTCCCCTTTGGTGGACTATGGCTACACCTTC. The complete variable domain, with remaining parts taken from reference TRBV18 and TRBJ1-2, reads NAGVMQNPRHLVRRRGQEARLRCSPMKGHSHVYWYRQLPEEGLKFMVYLQKENIIDESGMPKERFSAEFPKEGPSILRIQQVVRGDSAAYFCASSPNSPLVDYGYTFGSGTRLTVV.

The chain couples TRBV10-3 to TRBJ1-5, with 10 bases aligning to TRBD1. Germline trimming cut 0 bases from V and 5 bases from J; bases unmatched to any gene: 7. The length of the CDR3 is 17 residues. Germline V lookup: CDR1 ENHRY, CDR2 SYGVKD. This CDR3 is CAISESDPGQGYQPQHF. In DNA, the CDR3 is TGTGCCATCAGTGAGTCTGACCCGGGACAGGGGTATCAGCCCCAGCATTTT.

CDR3 loop: CASRKDGQGILSYEQYF. The CDR3 nucleotides are TGTGCCAGCAGGAAAGACGGACAGGGAATACTCTCTTACGAGCAGTACTTC. The chain employs TRBV11-2 and TRBJ2-7; 8 nucleotides agree with TRBD1. V lost 6 bases to trimming and J lost 4 bases; unmatched junction nucleotides: 17. CDR1 is SGHAT and CDR2 is FQNNGV in the germline V gene. CDR3 length: 17 amino acids.

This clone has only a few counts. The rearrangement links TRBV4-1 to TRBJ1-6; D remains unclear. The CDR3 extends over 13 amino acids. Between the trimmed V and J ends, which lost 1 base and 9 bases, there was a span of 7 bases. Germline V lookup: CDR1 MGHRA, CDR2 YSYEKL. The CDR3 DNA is TGCGCCAGCAGCCAAGCCCCTCGTTCACCCCTCCACTTT. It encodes CASSQAPRSPLHF.

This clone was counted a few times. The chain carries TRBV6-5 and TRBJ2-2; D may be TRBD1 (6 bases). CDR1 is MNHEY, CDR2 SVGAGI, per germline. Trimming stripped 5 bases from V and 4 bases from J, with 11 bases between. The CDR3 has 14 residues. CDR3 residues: CASSRQETTGELFF. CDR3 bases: TGTGCCAGCAGTCGACAGGAAACCACCGGGGAGCTGTTTTTT.

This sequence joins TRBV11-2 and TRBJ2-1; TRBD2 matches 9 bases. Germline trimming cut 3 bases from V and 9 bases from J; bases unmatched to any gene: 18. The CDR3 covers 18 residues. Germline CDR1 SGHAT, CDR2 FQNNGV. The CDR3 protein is CASSFTIPAGGGSGEQFF. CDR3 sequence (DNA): TGTGCCAGCAGCTTTACAATCCCAGCGGGAGGAGGGTCCGGTGAGCAGTTCTTC.

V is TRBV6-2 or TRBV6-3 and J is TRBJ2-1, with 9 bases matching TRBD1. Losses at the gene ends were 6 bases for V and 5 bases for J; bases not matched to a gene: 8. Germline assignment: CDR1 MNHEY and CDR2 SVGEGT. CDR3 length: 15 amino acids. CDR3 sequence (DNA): TGTGCCAGCAGCCCTACAGGGGGCGCGGACAATGAGCAGTTCTTC. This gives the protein CASSPTGGADNEQFF.